This T cell receptor beta chain comes out of a study of response to subunit inactivated influenza vaccine. The length of the CDR3 is 13 residues. Trimming removed 0 bases at V and 6 bases at J, with 8 bases between. The germline V gene encodes CDR1 LGHNA and CDR2 YNFKEQ. As regards this clonotype: Its antigen is still unknown.

The study's findings and limits: The authors put forward the suggestion that each seasonal influenza vaccination may bring in only a limited number of new T cells.

TCRdb processed the RT-PCR reads anew with MiXCR; each CDR3 protein has one entry. Here the sample spans roughly 700,000 distinct CDR3 sequences, 15% to 19% being singletons. This specimen consisted of PBMCs from blood, obtained 12 days after vaccination. This receptor was identified in a man aged 45-65 years who received an inactivated influenza vaccine. The chain is built from TRBV4-2 and TRBJ1-2; D not resolved. The chain's CDR3 is CASSQDSGDGYTF. CDR3 coding DNA: TGTGCCAGCAGCCAAGATTCCGGGGATGGCTACACCTTC.